This T cell receptor (beta chain) was captured in a study of OX40 agonist ivuxolimab in advanced cancers. About the full investigation: Ivuxolimab was an agonistic, fully human IgG2 monoclonal antibody directed against OX40 (CD134), a costimulatory receptor. Intravenous ivuxolimab was administered to patients every 2 weeks at six dose levels: 0.01, 0.1, 0.3, 1.5, 3 and 10 mg/kg. Of the roughly 51 patients in dose escalation, around 20 had hepatocellular carcinoma, roughly 15 had melanoma, 9 had renal cell carcinoma and 9 had head and neck cancer. In the dose-escalation cohort, over 65% of patients were male, and the mean age was around 60 years, with a range of roughly 20 to 79. Prior anti-PD-1, anti-PD-L1 or anti-CTLA-4 therapy was permitted, and 40% of dose-escalation patients had received checkpoint inhibitors. Partial responses were achieved by three dose-escalation patients, of whom one had hepatocellular carcinoma and two had cutaneous melanoma. Peripheral TCRbeta sequencing was intended to test whether TCR sequence diversity was altered and clonal T-cell expansion was caused by ivuxolimab. The paper reports the monotherapy dose-escalation portion (N of about 47 patients) of the phase I ivuxolimab trial.

On this clone itself: This receptor's antigen is unknown. No base-level quality is on record; no much larger clone is a single base apart.

Patients with autoimmune disease history or receiving systemic immunosuppression were excluded from the trial. In every dose cohort, peripheral blood was drawn for TCR sequencing at baseline, cycle 4 day 1, and cycle 7 day 1. The samples were drawn from a first-in-human, open-label, multicenter phase I dose-escalation trial of ivuxolimab. Adults with locally advanced or metastatic melanoma, renal cell, hepatocellular, or head and neck squamous cell carcinoma were enrolled in the trial. CD4+ and CD8+ T cells were sorted separately from peripheral blood before TCR sequencing. Genomic DNA was extracted from sorted cells for sequencing of the TCRbeta CDR3 region. TCRbeta CDR3 regions were sequenced using the immunoSEQ Assay. Drawn from immuneACCESS, this table holds only the in-frame rearrangements with V and J called that TCRdb kept. Clones are partly lost; checked studies trace under half to an unresolved V gene and leave the rest unexplained. A total of about 82,000 clones appear in this sample, approximately 87% of them only once. The leading ten clones occupy approximately 0.9% of the sample.

Study-level results and caveats: In the 0.1-3.0 mg/kg groups, partial responders had among the lowest normalized peripheral clonal expansion, particularly in CD8+ T cells. Low levels of normalized T-cell clonal expansion were also seen in some patients who did not respond. The antigen specificity of the peripheral T cells that underwent clonal expansion was not determined. After ivuxolimab, more expanded clones were found on average in CD8+ T cells than in CD4+ T cells. At doses of 0.1 to 3.0 mg/kg, clonal expansion of both CD4+ and CD8+ T cells in blood was seen between baseline and week 6.

For CDR1 and CDR2, the germline V gene lists ENHRY and SYGVKD. The V and J ends are trimmed by 6 bases and 6 bases, leaving 21 bases between them. The cysteine opens and the phenylalanine closes a CDR3 of 15 amino acids. Only the CDR3 DNA is retained, 45 bases long and in frame from the first base. The TCR sequence derives from an adult with an advanced solid tumor such as melanoma, head and neck, liver or kidney cancer. This material consisted of CD4+ or CD8+ T cells sorted from blood, taken in a trial of the OX40 agonist ivuxolimab. This receptor chain uses TRBV10-3 and TRBJ2-7, and TRBD2 may be the D gene, going by 5 matching bases. The bases read TGTGCCATCAGGACCGGACTGGAGGAGGCTGCCGAGCAGTACTTC. The encoded protein is CAIRTGLEEAAEQYF.